These 10 T cell receptor beta chains originate from one sample sequenced in a study of CD8+ T cells in alopecia areata. Sequencing templates came from extracted RNA that was reverse transcribed into cDNA. Clones were read by immunoSEQ multiplex PCR, and TCRdb kept only the in-frame ones, dropping some. This table has around 140,000 clones, around 51% appearing once. Sequences were derived from CD4+ T cells sorted from blood, sampled at week 0. The receptor set was obtained from a human donor with alopecia areata.

The chain uses TRBV6-5 and TRBJ1-5; D is perhaps TRBD1 (6 bases). The germline V gene has CDR1 MNHEY and CDR2 SVGAGI. The CDR3 extends over 15 amino acids. Trimming pared 7 bases from V and 2 bases from J, leaving 15 bases between. CDR3 coding DNA: TGTGCCAGCACTACCAGGACAGTGGGCAATCAGCCCCAGCATTTT. Translation gives CASTTRTVGNQPQHF.

The J gene is TRBJ1-1, the V gene TRBV10-3, with D maybe TRBD1 (5 bases). CDR1 is ENHRY and CDR2 is SYGVKD in the germline V gene. V dropped 4 bases and J dropped 0 bases, with 6 bases sitting between them. The length of the CDR3 is 13 residues. The CDR3 DNA follows: TGTGCCATCAGTGGACAGATGAACACTGAAGCTTTCTTT. The encoded protein is CAISGQMNTEAFF.

J is TRBJ2-3 and V is TRBV29-1; D remains unclear. Germline assignment: CDR1 SQVTM and CDR2 ANQGSEA. This CDR3 comprises 11 residues. V dropped 2 bases and J dropped 6 bases, with 6 bases sitting between them. The CDR3 DNA reads as TGCAGCGTTGAAATTGTGGATACGCAGTATTTT. It translates to CSVEIVDTQYF.

This clone was observed a handful of times. This sample also contains other DNA sequences that code for the same CDR3. The chain has TRBV30 and TRBJ2-7, with D unresolved. V lost 2 bases and J lost 7, with 9 bases in between. The CDR3 consists of 11 residues. Germline assignment: CDR1 GTSNPN and CDR2 SVGIG (reference sequence). The CDR3 coding sequence is TGTGCCTGGAGTCTACGACGGGAGCAGTACTTC. Amino acid sequence: CAWSLRREQYF.

The sample holds a few counts of this clone. The chain couples TRBV10-3 to TRBJ2-4; 7 positions match TRBD1. J lost 0 bases, V lost 6 bases, and 5 bases had no gene match. The germline CDR1 and CDR2 sequences are ENHRY and SYGVKD. The CDR3 is 15 residues long. For the CDR3, the DNA is TGTGCCATCAGCGACAGGGATCTAGCCAAAAACATTCAGTACTTC. Translating it yields CAISDRDLAKNIQYF.

The chain recombines TRBV30 with TRBJ1-5; D perhaps matches TRBD1 (5 bases). Trimming pared 3 bases from V and 9 bases from J, leaving 18 bases between. The CDR3 totals 14 residues. Germline V gene data show CDR1 as GTSNPN and CDR2 as SVGIG (reference sequence). The CDR3: CAWSPRGDKRPQHF. The CDR3 bases are TGTGCCTGGAGCCCCCGAGGGGATAAGCGGCCCCAGCATTTT.

This clone was found a few times. This chain uses TRBV2 with TRBJ2-7; TRBD1 matches at 9 bases. V lost 6 bases, J lost 3 bases, and 6 bases stayed unmatched. CDR3 size: 14 residues. CDR1 is SNHLY and CDR2 is FYNNEI in the germline V gene. CDR3 DNA sequence: TGTGCCAGCAGAAAACAGGGGGCTAGCTACGAGCAGTACTTC. It encodes CASRKQGASYEQYF.

V gene TRBV7-2 combines with J gene TRBJ2-2; 12 nucleotides match TRBD2. V gave up 5 bases and J gave up 4 bases; unmatched junction bases: 5. The CDR3 is 16 residues long. Germline V gene lookup returns CDR1 SGHTA and CDR2 FQGNSA. Written as DNA, the CDR3 is TGTGCCAGCAGCACCCGACTAGCGGGAGTCACCGGGGAGCTGTTTTTT. As protein: CASSTRLAGVTGELFF.

V gene TRBV5-6 combines with J gene TRBJ2-7; D uncertain. The CDR3 loop spans 13 amino acids. V was cut by 0 bases and J by 1 base, with 5 bases left in between. In germline, CDR1 is SGHDT, CDR2 YYEEEE. The CDR3 coding sequence is TGTGCCAGCAGCTTGGCCGGTTCCTACGAGCAGTACTTC. Translated, it gives CASSLAGSYEQYF.

This clone was seen once. This chain links TRBV5-6 with TRBJ2-1; D unclear. This CDR3 has 14 amino acids. V lost 4 bases to trimming and J lost 10 bases, with 18 bases between them. Looked up from germline, CDR1 is SGHDT and CDR2 is YYEEEE. The CDR3 is CASSGYSAYGEQFF. The CDR3 DNA reads TGTGCCAGCAGCGGCTATTCGGCTTACGGGGAGCAGTTCTTC.